This T cell receptor (beta chain) was obtained from a study of cytomegalovirus exposure and HLA in healthy donors. Germline CDR1 reads MNHNY; CDR2 reads SVGAGI (reference sequence). The CDR3 contains 16 residues. Deletions cut 4 bases from V and 4 bases from J, with 16 bases between. Profiling relied on immunoSEQ multiplex PCR, and the TCRdb table lists in-frame clones only, not all of them. This sample has fewer than 200,000 clones; about 95% occur once, and the top ten carry 0.8% to 0.95%. This TCR was sampled from a young woman in good health and CMV-seronegative. The chain has TRBV6-6 and TRBJ2-2; weak D call: TRBD1 (6 bases). Sequencing was performed on PBMCs. The CDR3 DNA is TGTGCCAGCAGTTCCACAGGGTTGGGGTCCACCGGGGAGCTGTTTTTT. This encodes CASSSTGLGSTGELFF.